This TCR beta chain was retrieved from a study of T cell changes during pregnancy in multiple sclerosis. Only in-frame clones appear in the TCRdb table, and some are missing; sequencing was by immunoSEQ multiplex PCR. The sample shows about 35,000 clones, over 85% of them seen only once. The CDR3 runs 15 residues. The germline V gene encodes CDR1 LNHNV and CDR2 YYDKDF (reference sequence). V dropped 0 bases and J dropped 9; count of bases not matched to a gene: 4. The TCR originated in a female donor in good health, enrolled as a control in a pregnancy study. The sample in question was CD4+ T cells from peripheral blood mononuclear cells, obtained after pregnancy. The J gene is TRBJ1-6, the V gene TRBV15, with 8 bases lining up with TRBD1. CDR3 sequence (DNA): TGTGCCACCAGCAGAGAACGGACAGGGAGTTCACCCCTCCACTTT. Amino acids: CATSRERTGSSPLHF.